This entry is about one T cell receptor (beta chain). Antigen specificity is unknown. This entry comes from a study of shared clonotypes between healthy human individuals. Study context: CD4 naive cells filled three plates per donor, CD4 memory three, CD8 naive two and CD8 memory one.

The study's findings and limits: Genetic and exposure-history diversity was limited by the few donors. Larger estimated richness was generally seen in naive subsets than in memory subsets.

This CDR3 region has 15 residues. V lost 7 bases to trimming and J lost 10 bases; unmatched junction nucleotides: 11. Germline V gene data show CDR1 as SEHNR and CDR2 as FQNEAQ (reference sequence). Selected positively for CCR7 and CD45RO-negative, naive CD8 cells excluded terminally differentiated effector memory CD45RA+ cells. Measured with immunoSEQ multiplex PCR; TCRdb has only the in-frame clones, and not every one. The sample includes hundreds of thousands of clones, 92% seen only once; the top ten take 24%. This sequence was found in a man aged 25-45 years in good health. The sample was naive CD8+ T cells sorted from blood. This chain uses TRBV7-9 with TRBJ2-1; 12 bases map to TRBD2. CDR3: CASTHRPSGRVEQFF. CDR3 nucleotide sequence: TGTGCCAGCACCCACCGCCCTAGCGGGAGGGTCGAGCAGTTCTTC.